What follows are 10 T cell receptor beta chains derived from one specimen sequenced in a study of blood T cells in healthy people across ages. A second PCR, run for about 7 to 11 cycles, used a sample-barcoded 5' primer plus a J-beta primer mix. Using its own MiXCR run on the 5' RACE reads, TCRdb lists one record per CDR3 protein. The profile shows more than 800,000 distinct CDR3 sequences, 45% of them singletons. Sequences were obtained from blood. The receptors come from a woman aged 55 to 70 in good health.

Remarks on this clonotype: A much larger clone differs by one base, so this may be a read error. For the CDR3, the DNA is TGTGCCAGCAGGATGTCCCCTTACAATGAGCAGTACTTC. Translated, it gives CASRMSPYNEQYF. The rearrangement links TRBV6-1 to TRBJ2-5; D gene ambiguous. CDR1 is MNHNS, CDR2 SASEGT, per germline. The CDR3 is 13 amino acids. V lost 6 bases to trimming and J lost 11 bases, with 19 bases between them.

The chain links TRBV6-1 to TRBJ2-3, with 10 bases fitting TRBD2. The length of the CDR3 is 18 residues. The V gene's germline CDR1 is MNHNS and CDR2 SASEGT. Trimming took 6 bases from V and 0 from J; bases not matched to a gene: 12. CDR3 coding DNA: TGTGCCAGCAGCCGAGCGGCTAGCGGGGGAACTAGCACAGATACGCAGTATTTT. It translates to CASSRAASGGTSTDTQYF.

This clonotype has just a few counts. This rearrangement joins TRBV12-3 or TRBV12-4 to TRBJ2-1; TRBD2 matches 10 bases. J gave up 5 bases and V 3 bases, and 4 bases lay outside the gene matches. The CDR3 has 15 amino acids. CDR3 amino acids: CASSFGTSENNEQFF. CDR3 sequence (DNA): TGTGCCAGCAGTTTTGGGACTAGCGAAAACAATGAGCAGTTCTTC.

The chain joins TRBV28 to TRBJ1-2; D is undetermined. CDR1 MDHEN and CDR2 SYDVKM come from the germline V gene. The germline V and J ends were trimmed by 2 bases and 4 bases, with 5 bases remaining between them. The CDR3 is 12 residues long. CDR3 sequence reads: CASSLLTYGYTF. The CDR3 nucleotides are TGTGCCAGCAGTTTACTCACCTATGGCTACACCTTC.

This clonotype was seen once. V and J are TRBV27 and TRBJ1-6; D is undetermined. The CDR3 extends over 14 amino acids. The germline CDR1 and CDR2 sequences are MNHEY and SMNVEV (reference sequence). Between the trimmed V and J ends, which lost 3 bases and 11 bases, there was a span of 14 bases. CDR3 amino acids: CASSFGGESTPLHF. In DNA form, the CDR3 reads TGTGCCAGCAGTTTTGGTGGAGAATCGACACCCCTCCACTTT.

The chain carries TRBV10-3 and TRBJ2-1, with 7 bases that match TRBD1. The J segment lost 7 bases and the V segment lost 2 bases, leaving 8 bases of the junction unmatched. The CDR3 runs 15 residues. The germline gives CDR1 ENHRY, CDR2 SYGVKD. The CDR3 here is CAISERAGGRNEQFF. Written as DNA, the CDR3 is TGTGCCATCAGTGAGAGGGCAGGGGGTAGGAATGAGCAGTTCTTC.

The gene calls are TRBV6-7 and TRBJ2-1; TRBD2 matches 10 bases. TRBV6-7 carries the ORF label, with uncertain function. This CDR3 has 17 amino acids. J was trimmed by 4 bases and V by 1 base; bases with no gene match: 7. CDR3 sequence (DNA): TGTGCCAGCAGTTACTTTGGGGGGACTAGCGCTTACAATGAGCAGTTCTTC. Translating gives CASSYFGGTSAYNEQFF.

The rearrangement links TRBV6-1 to TRBJ1-5; D remains ambiguous. The CDR3 covers 13 residues. Germline CDR1 MNHNS, CDR2 SASEGT. Trimming stripped 4 bases from V and 7 bases from J, with 11 bases between. The CDR3 region has the DNA TGTGCCAGCAGTGCAGTGACAACACAGCCCCAGCATTTT. Protein sequence: CASSAVTTQPQHF.

CDR3 residues: CASSTRTGDYGYTF. The DNA of the CDR3 is TGTGCCAGCAGTACCCGGACAGGGGACTATGGCTACACCTTC. The genes are TRBV27 and TRBJ1-2; TRBD1 agrees at 9 bases. CDR3 size: 14 residues. Germline CDR1 and CDR2: MNHEY and SMNVEV (reference sequence). V lost 5 bases and J lost 3; bases outside the gene matches: 4.

The chain recombines TRBV20-1 with TRBJ2-3, with D perhaps matching TRBD1 (7 bases). Germline V gene lookup returns CDR1 DFQATT and CDR2 SNEGSKA (reference sequence). V gave up 5 bases and J gave up 4 bases, with 13 bases separating them. This CDR3 comprises 13 residues. This CDR3 is CSAGGGRSDTQYF. The CDR3 nucleotides read TGCAGTGCTGGAGGGGGCCGGTCAGATACGCAGTATTTT.